The rows below give T cell receptor beta chains drawn from one sample of a study of T-cell memory formation after mild COVID-19. TCRdb processed the 5' RACE reads anew with MiXCR; each CDR3 protein has one entry. The sample includes 350,000 to 450,000 distinct CDR3 sequences, approximately 20% seen only once; the top ten take approximately 8.1%. Sample: PBMCs or a T cell subset sorted from them (not recorded which). Receptors were obtained from an adult woman who had mild COVID-19 (a few samples of this study predate the infection). Cell type and time point are not known. The CDR3 runs from the conserved cysteine through the conserved F or W. The D gene is left open where the match is weak. Not all rows give a size; the values are once, few, many and, for expanded clones, a class.

>few|TRBV2|TRBD1|TRBJ1-1
TGTGCCAGCAGTGCGCGGACAGGGCCGAACACTGAAGCTTTCTTT
CASSARTGPNTEAFF
>NA|TRBV20-1|NA|TRBJ2-2
TGCAGTGCTAGAGAATGGGACACCGGGGAGCTGTTTTTT
CSAREWDTGELFF
>few|TRBV6-6|NA|TRBJ2-5
TGTGCCAGCAGTTACTTTCAAAGGGAGACCCAGTACTTC
CASSYFQRETQYF
>few|TRBV5-6|NA|TRBJ1-5
TGTGCCAGCAGCTTGTTCGGGGGTGCGAGCAATCAGCCCCAGCATTTT
CASSLFGGASNQPQHF
>NA|TRBV6-2/TRBV6-3|NA|TRBJ1-1
TGTGCCAGCAGTTACTCCTTGGGGCCAGGGGCAAATGTTTTGAACACTGAAGCTTTCTTT
CASSYSLGPGANVLNTEAFF
>NA|TRBV5-1|TRBD1|TRBJ1-1
TGCGCCAGCAGCACGGGACAGGGTCTGAACGCTGAAGCTTTCTTT
CASSTGQGLNAEAFF
>NA|TRBV14|NA|TRBJ2-1
TGTGCCAGCAGCCAAATTAATGAGCAGTTCTTC
CASSQINEQFF
>few|TRBV5-1|NA|TRBJ1-4
TGCGCCAGCAGCTTGAAATTCCTGGGTGAAAAACTGTTTTTT
CASSLKFLGEKLFF
>NA|TRBV4-1|NA|TRBJ2-7
TGCGCCAGCAGCCAACGGGTCACCACCTACGAGCAGTACTTC
CASSQRVTTYEQYF
>NA|TRBV6-2/TRBV6-3|NA|TRBJ2-1
TGTGCCAGCAGTACCGGACGGGAATACAATGAGCAGTTCTTC
CASSTGREYNEQFF
>once|TRBV6-5|TRBD1|TRBJ1-2
TGTGCCAGCAGTCGACAGGGGCAGGGCTATGGCTACACCTTC
CASSRQGQGYGYTF
>NA|TRBV7-6|NA|TRBJ2-2
TGTGCCAGCAGCAGATTATCCGGGGAGCTGTTTTTT
CASSRLSGELFF
>few|TRBV12-3/TRBV12-4|NA|TRBJ1-6
TGTGCCAGCAGGCTTTCAACCCGGGCCTCGCTCCACTTT
CASRLSTRASLHF
>NA|TRBV12-5|TRBD1|TRBJ2-5
TGTGCTAGTGGTTTGGTAGAGGGACAGGGAGCAGACCAAGAGACCCAGTACTTC
CASGLVEGQGADQETQYF
>NA|TRBV7-9|NA|TRBJ2-7
TGTGCCAGCAGCTTCCCAAGCGGCTACGAGCAGTACTTC
CASSFPSGYEQYF
>few|TRBV4-2|NA|TRBJ2-5
TGTGCCAGCAGCCAGACCTGGACGGAGCAAGAGACCCAGTACTTC
CASSQTWTEQETQYF
>NA|TRBV12-3/TRBV12-4|NA|TRBJ1-1
TGTGCCAGCAGTACCGGGGCGAACACTGAAGCTTTCTTT
CASSTGANTEAFF
>few|TRBV12-3/TRBV12-4|TRBD2|TRBJ2-1
TGTGCCAGCAGTTCCGGACTAGCGGGAGCCGTAGGGTCCTACAATGAGCAGTTCTTC
CASSSGLAGAVGSYNEQFF
>NA|TRBV7-2|TRBD1|TRBJ2-1
TGTGCCAGCAGCTTAGCAACAGGGGTGGTTAATGAGCAGTTCTTC
CASSLATGVVNEQFF
>NA|TRBV30|NA|TRBJ1-1
TGTGCCTGGGTAGAAAAGGGGAACACTGAAGCTTTCTTT
CAWVEKGNTEAFF
>NA|TRBV7-2|NA|TRBJ2-1
TGTGCCAGCAGCTTAGCGCGAGGGAGTGAGCAGTTCTTC
CASSLARGSEQFF
>NA|TRBV24-1|NA|TRBJ2-1
TGTGCCACCAGTGATTTGCCGTGGTCTGAGCAGTTCTTC
CATSDLPWSEQFF
>few|TRBV30|NA|TRBJ1-2
TGTGCCTGGAAGAGTAGCTATGGCTACACCTTC
CAWKSSYGYTF
>NA|TRBV5-1|NA|TRBJ1-1
TGCGCCAGCAGCTTGGCGGGGTTAGGAACAGGTCTACTGAACACTGAAGCTTTCTTT
CASSLAGLGTGLLNTEAFF
>few|TRBV5-6|NA|TRBJ2-3
TGTGCCAGCAGCTTGACGGACGGGAACCGAGTAGATACGCAGTATTTT
CASSLTDGNRVDTQYF
>NA|TRBV10-3|TRBD2|TRBJ2-1
TGTGCCATCAGTGACCCCCTAGCGGGAGAGTGGAATGAGCAGTTCTTC
CAISDPLAGEWNEQFF
>NA|TRBV10-3|NA|TRBJ2-7
TGTGCCATCTTAGGGCAGGACCACTTC
CAILGQDHF
>NA|TRBV30|NA|TRBJ1-6
TGTGCCTGGAGTGTATCGGGAAATTCACCCCTCCACTTT
CAWSVSGNSPLHF
>few|TRBV5-1|NA|TRBJ2-7
TGCGCCAGCAGCAAGAGTTCCTACGAGCAGTACTTC
CASSKSSYEQYF
>few|TRBV24-1|NA|TRBJ2-7
TGTGCCACGGGCGACGCTAGCAGCTCCTACGAGCAGTACTTC
CATGDASSSYEQYF
>NA|TRBV12-3/TRBV12-4|NA|TRBJ2-7
TGTGCCAGCAGTCCATCATGGACACACTACGAGCAGTACTTC
CASSPSWTHYEQYF
>few|TRBV19|NA|TRBJ2-6
TGTGCCAGTAGTGTCGGGACCCACTCTGGGGCCAACGTCCTGACTTTC
CASSVGTHSGANVLTF
>NA|TRBV7-2|NA|TRBJ2-5
TGTGCCAGCAGTCGCGACCATCAAGAGACCCAGTACTTC
CASSRDHQETQYF
>NA|TRBV7-3|NA|TRBJ2-1
TGTGCCAGCAGCTACGGGGGTCGGAATGAGCAGTTCTTC
CASSYGGRNEQFF
>NA|TRBV11-2|NA|TRBJ2-1
TGTGCCAGCAGCTTTGAGCCTAGGAATGAGCAGTTCTTC
CASSFEPRNEQFF
>NA|TRBV27|NA|TRBJ1-2
TGTGCCAGCAGTGGGCGCACGTCTAACTATGGCTACACCTTC
CASSGRTSNYGYTF
>NA|TRBV9|TRBD2|TRBJ2-7
TGTGCCAGCAGCGTACGCGGGGGGGCCCCCTACGAGCAGTACTTC
CASSVRGGAPYEQYF
>NA|TRBV6-5|NA|TRBJ1-6
TGTGCCAGCAGTTACACGGACTGGGTGGGCTCTAATTCACCCCTCCACTTT
CASSYTDWVGSNSPLHF
>NA|TRBV20-1|NA|TRBJ2-7
TGCAGTGCTAGAGATTTGGGAGCGGACGAGCAGTACTTC
CSARDLGADEQYF
>NA|TRBV12-5|NA|TRBJ2-6
TGTGCTAGTGGTCCACTTCTAGGGGCTGGGGCCAACGTCCTGACTTTC
CASGPLLGAGANVLTF
>few|TRBV25-1|NA|TRBJ1-1
TGTGCCAGCAGTAGGGTGCAACTCGGAGGCGCTGAAGCTTTCTTT
CASSRVQLGGAEAFF
>few|TRBV24-1|TRBD2|TRBJ2-7
TGTGCCACCAGTGCCGGTAGCGGGAGGGGGTACGAGCAGTACTTC
CATSAGSGRGYEQYF